This section outlines one T cell receptor beta chain sequence together with its context. As to time point: pretreatment peripheral blood. This sample is part of a study of PD-L1 blockade in urothelial cancer. Study details: At 3 weeks (second dose) and 6 weeks after starting treatment, blood was analyzed.

Trimming stripped 6 bases from V and 1 base from J, with 7 bases between. The CDR3 length is 13 residues. Germline V lookup: CDR1 SGHAT, CDR2 FQDESV (reference sequence). Method: immunoSEQ multiplex PCR; TCRdb's copy keeps in-frame clones and lacks some. Here the sample spans around 35,000 clones, around 82% being singletons. This rearrangement joins TRBV11-1 to TRBJ1-3; D is ambiguous. The origin of this receptor is a man aged 60 to 69 with urothelial cancer. Sequenced material: PBMCs, taken around atezolizumab (anti-PD-L1) treatment. As DNA, the CDR3 is TGTGCCAGCAGGCAGTCGTCTGGAAACACCATATATTTT. Encoded protein: CASRQSSGNTIYF. The full variable domain, in which reference TRBV11-1 and TRBJ1-3 provide the parts outside the CDR3, is EAEVAQSPRYKITEKSQAVAFWCDPISGHATLYWYRQILGQGPELLVQFQDESVVDDSQLPKDRFSAERLKGVDSTLKIQPAELGDSAMYLCASRQSSGNTIYFGEGSWLTVV.